Given below is one T cell receptor (beta chain) in context. Its matching antigen is unknown. The data are from a study of shared clonotypes between healthy human individuals. Notes on the study in general: Rarefaction demonstrated incomplete sorted-subset sequencing despite large depth.

Sequenced by immunoSEQ multiplex PCR; TCRdb stores in-frame clones only, minus some. Among 1.5 million to 1.9 million clones listed, under 99% were seen once. This TCR was recovered from a young man in good health. Sequencing was done on a sample of naive CD4+ T cells sorted from blood. Subset defined: CD45RA+ positively selected.

CDR3 sequence: CASSQGLGAGELFF. In nucleotides, the CDR3 is TGCGCCAGCAGCCAAGGGTTGGGAGCCGGGGAGCTGTTTTTT. The chain carries TRBV4-1 and TRBJ2-2; D possibly corresponds to TRBD2 (5 bases). The CDR3 contains 14 residues. Germline CDR1 is MGHRA and CDR2 is YSYEKL. V shed 1 base and J shed 6 bases, with 9 bases lying between them.